This TCR beta chain was recovered during a study of T cell repertoires in ileal Crohn's disease. The repertoire was sequenced with immunoSEQ multiplex PCR; TCRdb's copy has only in-frame clones and lacks some. The sample lists 8,500 to 13,000 clones, about 82% occurring once. Documented time point: neoterminal ileum biopsy at postoperative endoscopy, about 6 months after surgery. This receptor was obtained from an adult with Crohn's disease. Specimen: ileal tissue.

CDR3 residues: CASSTGQLNEKLFF. In DNA, the CDR3 is TGTGCCAGCAGTACGGGACAGCTTAATGAAAAACTGTTTTTT. This chain uses TRBV7-9 with TRBJ1-4; the match to TRBD1 covers 7 bases. Germline CDR1 and CDR2: SEHNR and FQNEAQ (reference sequence). V was clipped by 6 bases and J by 4 bases; unmatched bases: 5. The length of the CDR3 is 14 residues.